This record looks at one T cell receptor beta chain sequence and its context. The target of this receptor is not known. Base qualities are not at hand, and no much larger clone is one base apart. Sequencing relied on an Illumina NovaSeq 6000. cDNA libraries for TCRalpha and TCRbeta were prepared by 5'RACE using constant-segment primers, with sample barcodes and unique molecular identifiers added. RNA was extracted from every sample with Trizol reagent. The libraries were amplified in two PCR steps, and the second step added a second sample barcode and Illumina TruSeq adapters. Libraries were sequenced on an Illumina NovaSeq with 2 x 150 bp paired-end reads. The study's own analysis went as follows. The reads were demultiplexed and collapsed into UMI-guided consensus sequences using migec v1.2.7. Using mixcr v2.1.11, UMI consensuses were aligned to TRA and TRB V and J templates and then assembled into clonotypes. A clonotype was counted as expanded or contracted only when both edgeR and NoisET called the clonotype significant, with the noise models trained on biological replicates. For edgeR calls, the cutoffs were a false discovery rate-adjusted p below 0.01 and a log2 fold-change threshold of 1. As an exploratory analysis of dynamics, PCA with hierarchical clustering was applied to max-normalized trajectories of the 1000 most abundant clonotypes. Separately sequenced CD4+ and CD8+ repertoires were used to assign a CD4 or CD8 phenotype to each responding clone. Starting from the raw public reads, TCRdb applied fastp trimming at Q25, assembled clones with MiXCR and retained in-frame beta chains. Merged by CDR3 protein, the rows form single entries marked with the most common genes and DNA. TCRdb, rather than the study authors, made the V and J calls. This sample holds 250,000 to 300,000 distinct CDR3 sequences; around 15% were observed only once. The leading ten clones occupy more than 20% of the sample.

PBMCs were isolated by Ficoll-Paque density gradient centrifugation. The data were taken from a study of T-cell memory formation after mild COVID-19 (dated by TCRdb to the early 2020s). About the full investigation: TCR sequence clusters from the two donors were largely donor specific. The cohort comprised two young, previously healthy adult volunteers, one female and one male. T-cell clones expanding and contracting after mild COVID-19 in two donors were tracked by longitudinal TCRalpha and TCRbeta repertoire sequencing. The paper as a whole reports these results and caveats: Contracting CD4+ clones appeared mostly in the CM and EM memory subsets, whereas CD8+ clones were enriched in EMRA. The study covered only a couple of mild cases, and larger cohorts including severe cases with pre-infection samples were considered necessary. The detection of some responding clones in pre-infection memory suggests that pre-existing cross-reactive memory T cells joined the SARS-CoV-2 response. From day 15 to 85, contracting clones showed balanced CD4/CD8 phenotypes, whereas a second wave of clones that expanded from day 15 to 37 leaned towards CD4+. SARS-CoV-2 specificity was not confirmed for the second-wave clones peaking on day 37.

Trimming takes 5 bases off V and 5 bases off J; junction bases not matched to a gene: 6. CDR1 and CDR2 are read off the germline V gene as LGHNA and YSLEER. Including cysteine and phenylalanine, the CDR3 has 15 amino acids. The retained sequence is limited to the CDR3, 45 bases, with the frame set at the first base. The sequence is built from TRBV4-3 and TRBJ2-5; a stretch of 12 junction bases matches TRBD1. Sequenced: PBMCs or a T cell subset sorted from them (not recorded which). The clonotype comes from a man younger than 30 who had mild COVID-19 (a few samples of this study predate the infection). The sample titles of this study are shuffled in the database, so cell type and time point are left out; the donor was told from shared clones. The bases read TGCGCCAGCAGCGGGGACAGGGGGCTTGTGGAGACCCAGTACTTC. Translated, this gives CASSGDRGLVETQYF.